The T cell receptor (beta chain) described here comes from a study of T cells in women clearing cervical HPV infection. As for the study in general: No precancer developed; the control's incident HPV16 infection cleared within 12 months.

TCRdb's table, derived via immunoSEQ multiplex PCR, lists solely in-frame clones and lacks some. The sample has fewer than 35,000 clones. About this clone itself: The read comes to an end 3 residues before the CDR3 does, leaving the germline J gene to fill in the end.

Germline assignment: CDR1 MGHRA and CDR2 YSYEKL. CDR3 length: 16 amino acids. Trimming at V came to 0 bases and at J to 3 bases, leaving 5 bases not matched to a gene. This TCR was sampled from a woman aged 18-69 years with a cervical HPV16 infection that either progressed to CIN3+ or cleared (not recorded which). The gene calls are TRBV4-1 and TRBJ2-5; 9 bases map to TRBD2. Sequencing was carried out using blood buffy coat. CDR3 sequence reads: CASSQDGAGGEETQYF. The DNA read from the CDR3 is TGCGCCAGCAGCCAAGATGGAGCGGGGGGTGAAGAGACC.